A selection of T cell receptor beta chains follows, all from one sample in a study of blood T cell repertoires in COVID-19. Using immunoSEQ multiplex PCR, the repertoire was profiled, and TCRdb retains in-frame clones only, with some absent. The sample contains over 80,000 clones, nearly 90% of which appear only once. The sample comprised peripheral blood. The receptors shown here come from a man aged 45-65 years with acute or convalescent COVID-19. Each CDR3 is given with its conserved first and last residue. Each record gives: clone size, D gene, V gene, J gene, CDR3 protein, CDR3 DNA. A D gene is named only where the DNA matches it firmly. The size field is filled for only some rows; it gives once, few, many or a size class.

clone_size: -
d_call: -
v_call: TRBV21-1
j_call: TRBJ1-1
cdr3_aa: CASSSAGQGLPGAFF
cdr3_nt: TGTGCCAGCAGCTCGGCGGGACAGGGTCTCCCTGGAGCTTTCTTT

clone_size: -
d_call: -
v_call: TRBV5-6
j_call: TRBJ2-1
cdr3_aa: CASSLVGQLPYNEQFF
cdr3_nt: TGTGCCAGCAGCTTGGTTGGACAGCTTCCCTACAATGAGCAGTTCTTC

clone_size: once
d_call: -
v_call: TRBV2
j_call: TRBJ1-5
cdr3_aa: CASSFRIRGGNQPQHF
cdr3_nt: TGTGCCAGCAGTTTTCGTATCAGGGGCGGCAATCAGCCCCAGCATTTT

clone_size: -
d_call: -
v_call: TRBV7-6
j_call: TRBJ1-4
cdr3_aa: CASSPRGRGNEKLFF
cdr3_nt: TGTGCCAGCAGCCCTAGAGGCAGGGGCAATGAAAAACTGTTTTTT

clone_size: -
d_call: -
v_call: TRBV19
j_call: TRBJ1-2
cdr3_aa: CASSQPGHLLYGYTF
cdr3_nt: TGTGCCAGTAGCCAGCCGGGACACCTTCTATATGGCTACACCTTC

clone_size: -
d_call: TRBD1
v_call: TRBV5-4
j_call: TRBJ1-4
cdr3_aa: CASSFDQGELFF
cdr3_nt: TGTGCCAGCAGCTTCGACCAGGGGGAACTGTTTTTT

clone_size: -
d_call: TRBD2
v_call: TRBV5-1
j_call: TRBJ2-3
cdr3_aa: CASSPGLAGVIDTQYF
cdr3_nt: TGCGCCAGCAGCCCGGGACTAGCGGGGGTGATAGATACGCAGTATTTT

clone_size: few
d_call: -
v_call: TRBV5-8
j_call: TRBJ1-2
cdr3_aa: CASSFDSLYGYTF
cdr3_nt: TGTGCCAGCAGCTTCGACAGCCTCTATGGCTACACCTTC

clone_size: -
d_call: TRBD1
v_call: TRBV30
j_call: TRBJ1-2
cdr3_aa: CAWSEGQGGYGYTF
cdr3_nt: TGTGCCTGGAGTGAGGGACAGGGAGGGTATGGCTACACCTTC

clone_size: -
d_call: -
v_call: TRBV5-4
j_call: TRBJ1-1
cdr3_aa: CASSLSGVWTEAFF
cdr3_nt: TGTGCCAGCAGCTTGTCGGGGGTGTGGACTGAAGCTTTCTTT

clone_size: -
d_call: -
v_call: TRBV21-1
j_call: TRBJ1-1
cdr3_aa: CASSNQILTAGRMNTEAFF
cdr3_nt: TGTGCCAGCAGCAACCAAATTCTGACAGCGGGACGGATGAACACTGAAGCTTTCTTT

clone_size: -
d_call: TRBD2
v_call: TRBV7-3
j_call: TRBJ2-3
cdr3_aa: CASSLNAAGAYGRQYF
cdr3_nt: TGTGCCAGCAGCTTAAACGCAGCGGGGGCGTACGGAAGGCAGTATTTT

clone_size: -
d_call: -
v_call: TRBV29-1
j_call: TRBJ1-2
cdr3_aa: CSAGPQGGDYTF
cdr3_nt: TGCAGCGCCGGCCCCCAGGGCGGGGACTACACCTTC

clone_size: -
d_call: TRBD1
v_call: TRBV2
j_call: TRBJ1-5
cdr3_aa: CASSERGQGFGQPQHF
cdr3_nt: TGTGCCAGCAGTGAAAGGGGACAGGGGTTCGGGCAGCCCCAGCATTTT

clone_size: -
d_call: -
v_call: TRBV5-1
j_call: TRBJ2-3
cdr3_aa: CASSRGASTDTQYF
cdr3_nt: TGCGCCAGCAGTCGCGGCGCTAGCACAGATACGCAGTATTTT

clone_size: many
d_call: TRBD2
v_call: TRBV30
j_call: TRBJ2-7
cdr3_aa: CAWSVGSGGAYEQYF
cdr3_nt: TGTGCCTGGAGTGTAGGGAGCGGGGGGGCCTACGAGCAGTACTTC